Presented here are 8 T cell receptor beta chains from one specimen sequenced in a study of shared clonotypes between healthy human individuals (dated by TCRdb to 2018 to 2020). The method was the immunoSEQ multiplex PCR assay. TCRdb mirrors the immuneACCESS table, restricted to in-frame sequences. Some clones are absent from its copies; in checked studies, under half trace to an unresolved V gene, and the reason for the others is unknown. The sample records roughly 650,000 clones, 97% of which are singletons. The ten largest clonotypes hold 0.045% to 0.06% of the sample. The specimen was naive CD4+ T cells sorted from blood. The sample's cell subset or site, from its label and the paper: CD45RA+ positively selected. The receptors shown here come from a woman in her twenties or thirties in good health.

The rearrangement joins TRBV7-8 to TRBJ2-5, with TRBD1 matching 8 bases. The CDR3 is 13 amino acids. The trim removed 4 bases at V and 3 bases at J, leaving 1 base unmatched. Germline loops: CDR1 SGHVS, CDR2 FQNEAQ. DNA for the CDR3: TGTGCCAGCAGCTGGGGACAGGAAGAGACCCAGTACTTC. Translated: CASSWGQEETQYF.

As for this clone: Other nucleotide sequences in the sample specify the same CDR3. The chain has TRBV6-6 and TRBJ1-1; perhaps TRBD1 as D (6 bases). This CDR3 spans 14 amino acids. Germline V gives CDR1 MNHNY, CDR2 SVGAGI (reference sequence). The V gene lost 0 bases and the J gene lost 1 base, with 6 bases spanning the gap. CDR3 residues: CASSYSDRNTEAFF. The CDR3 DNA sequence: TGTGCCAGCAGTTACTCGGACAGGAACACTGAAGCTTTCTTT.

This chain uses TRBV18 with TRBJ2-5; D is ambiguous. This CDR3 spans 15 amino acids. Germline assignment: CDR1 KGHSH and CDR2 LQKENI. The ends were cut back, 1 base at V and 1 base at J, with 10 bases in the middle. The CDR3 is CASSPQIGAQETQYF. CDR3 nucleotides: TGTGCCAGCTCACCACAGATAGGCGCCCAAGAGACCCAGTACTTC.

V usage is TRBV7-8 and J usage is TRBJ1-5; 8 nucleotides line up with TRBD1. The CDR3 spans 14 residues. Germline trimming cut 5 bases from V and 4 bases from J; bases unmatched to any gene: 4. Germline V gene lookup returns CDR1 SGHVS and CDR2 FQNEAQ. CDR3: CASSVRGPNQPQHF. The CDR3 DNA follows: TGTGCCAGCAGCGTCAGGGGGCCAAATCAGCCCCAGCATTTT.

The chain employs TRBV28 and TRBJ2-5; D unresolved. The DNA end is a closer match to TRBJ2-7, so the J assignment may be wrong. From germline, CDR1 is MDHEN and CDR2 SYDVKM. This CDR3 spans 13 amino acids. The CDR3 DNA sequence: TGTGCCAGCAGTGTCCTCCAGGTCTACGAGCAGTACTTC. Amino acids: CASSVLQVYEQYF.

The chain uses TRBV7-2 and TRBJ1-2; TRBD1 matches 7 bases. Germline V gene sequence: CDR1 SGHTA, CDR2 FQGNSA. This CDR3 is 13 amino acids long. The J segment lost 6 bases and the V segment lost 4 bases, leaving 5 bases of the junction unmatched. The CDR3 loop is CASSSTGLDGYTF. The CDR3 DNA sequence: TGTGCCAGCAGCTCGACAGGGTTAGATGGCTACACCTTC.

The chain combines TRBV14 with TRBJ2-7; 10 positions match TRBD2. Germline V gene lookup returns CDR1 SGHDN and CDR2 FVKESK. The trim removed 6 bases at V and 4 bases at J, leaving 6 bases unmatched. The CDR3 runs to 14 residues. This CDR3 is CASRPSGRRYEQYF. The CDR3 DNA is TGTGCCAGCAGACCTAGCGGGAGACGATACGAGCAGTACTTC. Filled out from reference TRBV14 and TRBJ2-7, the complete variable domain reads EAGVTQFPSHSVIEKGQTVTLRCDPISGHDNLYWYRRVMGKEIKFLLHFVKESKQDESGMPNNRFLAERTGGTYSTLKVQPAELEDSGVYFCASRPSGRRYEQYFGPGTRLTVT.

V and J are TRBV19 and TRBJ1-3; 9 nucleotides agree with TRBD1. V gave up 7 bases and J gave up 8 bases; unmatched junction bases: 6. The CDR3 has 13 amino acids. Germline values: CDR1 LNHDA, CDR2 SQIVND (reference sequence). As DNA, the CDR3 is TGTGCCAGTACCGCGGGACAGGGAGACACCATATATTTT. It is translated as CASTAGQGDTIYF.